The source of this T cell receptor beta chain is a study of CD8+ T cells in alopecia areata. Sorted out of PBMCs were CD4+ T cells and CD8+ T cells. Germline trimming cut 4 bases from V and 3 bases from J; bases unmatched to any gene: 6. The CDR3 contains 15 residues. Germline values: CDR1 PRHDT, CDR2 FYEKMQ (reference sequence). Study results and caveats: Relative to mice, TCR sharing across patients was less clear, a difference possibly HLA-related.

On this clone itself: Its target is unknown.

Following RNA extraction, reverse transcription yielded cDNA that acted as the sequencing template. TCRdb's table, derived via immunoSEQ multiplex PCR, lists solely in-frame clones and lacks some. Of 90,000 to 130,000 clones in the sample, roughly 59% were seen once. Sequencing was performed on CD8+ T cells sorted from blood. The receptor comes from a human donor in good health. The chain combines TRBV13 with TRBJ2-5; TRBD2 aligns across 9 bases. The CDR3 reads CASSSSGGSKETQYF. CDR3 nucleotides: TGTGCCAGCAGCTCGAGCGGGGGGTCCAAAGAGACCCAGTACTTC.